The TCR beta chain under discussion was sequenced for a study of cytomegalovirus exposure and HLA in healthy donors. Trimming stripped 5 bases from V and 2 bases from J, with 9 bases between. This CDR3 has 13 residues. Germline V lookup: CDR1 MRHNA, CDR2 SNTAGT. Researchers ran the PCR with 60 Vbeta and 13 Jbeta primers. Here immunoSEQ multiplex PCR was the method, and the copy in TCRdb shows in-frame clones only, minus some. The sample holds about 200,000 clones, about 78% seen once. Sequencing was performed on PBMCs. The gene calls are TRBV6-4 and TRBJ1-1; the D is unclear. This clonotype was obtained from a woman aged 25 to 39 in good health and CMV-seronegative. The chain's CDR3 is CASSTFVNTEAFF. DNA of the CDR3: TGTGCCAGCAGTACATTCGTAAACACTGAAGCTTTCTTT.